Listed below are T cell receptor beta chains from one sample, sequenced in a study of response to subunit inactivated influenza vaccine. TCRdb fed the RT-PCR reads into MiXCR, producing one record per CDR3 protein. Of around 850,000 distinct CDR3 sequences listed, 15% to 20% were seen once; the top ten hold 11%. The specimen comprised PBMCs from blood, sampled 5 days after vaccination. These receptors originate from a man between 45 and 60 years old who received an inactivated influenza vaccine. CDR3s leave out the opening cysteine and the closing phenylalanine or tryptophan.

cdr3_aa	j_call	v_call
ASSLAVRYT	TRBJ1-2	TRBV7-2
ASSQSGLNEKLF	TRBJ1-4	TRBV4-1
ASSHDNVLT	TRBJ2-6	TRBV7-9
ASSQDRSGSEQF	TRBJ2-1	TRBV14
ASSPGDYLSGELF	TRBJ2-2	TRBV12-3/TRBV12-4
ASSVDSGVPEAF	TRBJ1-1	TRBV9
ASGYGLAGSETQY	TRBJ2-5	TRBV12-5
ASRPSGGFQETQY	TRBJ2-5	TRBV6-2/TRBV6-3
ASSSRPGQGFTDTQY	TRBJ2-3	TRBV12-3/TRBV12-4
ASSKQRGHLEAYEQY	TRBJ2-7	TRBV6-2/TRBV6-3
ASSFDSDTGELF	TRBJ2-2	TRBV7-7
ASSLGTGGATNEKLF	TRBJ1-4	TRBV12-3/TRBV12-4
AGGGPEKLF	TRBJ1-4	TRBV29-1
ACSQGAVAKNIQY	TRBJ2-4	TRBV3-1
AAGLAGPGELF	TRBJ2-2	TRBV24-1
ASSQVPGTYEQY	TRBJ2-7	TRBV3-1
ASSTPNQPQH	TRBJ1-5	TRBV12-3/TRBV12-4
ASSQIYRVPEAF	TRBJ1-1	TRBV5-8
ASSFTNRNTGELF	TRBJ2-2	TRBV12-3/TRBV12-4
SARDRDGTRSYNEQF	TRBJ2-1	TRBV20-1
ASSRMGSPNTGELF	TRBJ2-2	TRBV7-2
ASSVGTGPPGELF	TRBJ2-2	TRBV2
SAFFGRGADEQF	TRBJ2-1	TRBV20-1
ATSETGTDYGYT	TRBJ1-2	TRBV24-1
ASSLDLGNYGYT	TRBJ1-2	TRBV5-6
ATSVRGADTQY	TRBJ2-3	TRBV24-1
ATSTGTGTGEQY	TRBJ2-7	TRBV15
SAIQPGLSYEQY	TRBJ2-7	TRBV20-1
ASSLAPRGGEYS	TRBJ2-1	TRBV12-3/TRBV12-4
SVSTGTKETQY	TRBJ2-5	TRBV20-1
ASSPRSTGKDEQF	TRBJ2-1	TRBV7-9
ASSSGQSDFSGNTIY	TRBJ1-3	TRBV12-3/TRBV12-4
ASSLPGLAFQDTQY	TRBJ2-3	TRBV12-3/TRBV12-4
SARDGLAQNEQY	TRBJ2-7	TRBV20-1
ASTPNGLAGASEQY	TRBJ2-7	TRBV5-1
ASSLPRTSGSDNEQF	TRBJ2-1	TRBV5-1
ASTRGGNSPLH	TRBJ1-6	TRBV12-3/TRBV12-4
ASSRTSESGNTIY	TRBJ1-3	TRBV7-9
SIFGPITGMETQY	TRBJ2-5	TRBV29-1
ASSQEMRSGLAIAKNIQY	TRBJ2-4	TRBV4-3
ASSYLPLGVNTEAF	TRBJ1-1	TRBV6-5